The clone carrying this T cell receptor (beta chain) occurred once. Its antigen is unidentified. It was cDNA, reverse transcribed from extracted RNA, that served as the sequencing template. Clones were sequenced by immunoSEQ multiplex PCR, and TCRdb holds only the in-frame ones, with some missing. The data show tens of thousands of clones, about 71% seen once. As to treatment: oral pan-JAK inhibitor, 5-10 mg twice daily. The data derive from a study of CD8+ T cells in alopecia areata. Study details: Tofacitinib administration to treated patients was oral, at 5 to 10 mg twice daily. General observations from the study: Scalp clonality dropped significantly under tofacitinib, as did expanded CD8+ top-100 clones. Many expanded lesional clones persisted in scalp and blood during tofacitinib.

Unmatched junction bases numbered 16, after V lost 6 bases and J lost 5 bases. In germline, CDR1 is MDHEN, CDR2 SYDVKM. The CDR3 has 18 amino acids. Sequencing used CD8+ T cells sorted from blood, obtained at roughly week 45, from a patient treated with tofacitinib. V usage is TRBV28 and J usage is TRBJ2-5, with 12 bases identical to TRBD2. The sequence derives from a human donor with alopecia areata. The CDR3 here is CASSATSGGGGYRETQYF. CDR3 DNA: TGTGCCAGCAGCGCGACTAGCGGGGGTGGGGGATATAGGGAGACCCAGTACTTC.